The sequence of this TCR beta chain was determined in a study of blood T cell repertoires in COVID-19. Study overall: Samples representing acute and convalescent COVID-19 were sourced from the United States, Italy and Spain.

This CDR3 is 16 amino acids long. Germline lookup yields CDR1 MRHNA and CDR2 SNTAGT. V was clipped by 0 bases and J by 0 bases, with 12 bases between them. Per the original methods: Reference gene primer amplification gave nucleated cell count estimates. Assay: immunoSEQ multiplex PCR; the TCRdb copy retains only in-frame clones and omits some. Clone size and V and J calls were adopted from that table, with D and trimming inferred from the DNA. The data contain some 200,000 clones, around 85% of them singletons. This receptor was taken from a woman in her fifties or sixties with acute or convalescent COVID-19. The J gene is TRBJ2-7, the V gene TRBV6-4, with D unresolved. Sequencing was carried out using peripheral blood. CDR3 amino acids: CASSDSKWRSSYEQYF. The CDR3 nucleotides read TGTGCCAGCAGTGACTCGAAGTGGCGGAGCTCCTACGAGCAGTACTTC.